This T cell receptor beta chain came from a study of cytomegalovirus exposure and HLA in healthy donors. Whole-study results and caveats: TCR beta chains numbering more than 150 were designated cytomegalovirus-associated.

Looked up from germline, CDR1 is SGHDT and CDR2 is YYEEEE. The CDR3 loop spans 16 amino acids. The ends were cut back, 0 bases at V and 7 bases at J, with 20 bases in the middle. Comments on this clone: Its matching antigen is unknown.

Clones were sequenced by immunoSEQ multiplex PCR, and TCRdb holds only the in-frame ones, with some missing. The sample holds some 310,000 clones, nearly 90% seen once. Sequenced material: PBMCs. The clonotype originates from a man between 25 and 39 years old in good health and CMV-seronegative. The J gene is TRBJ2-7, the V gene TRBV5-6; D may be TRBD1 (6 bases). The CDR3 loop reads CASSLASTGILGEQYF. CDR3 coding DNA: TGTGCCAGCAGCTTGGCCTCTACAGGGATTTTGGGGGAGCAGTACTTC.